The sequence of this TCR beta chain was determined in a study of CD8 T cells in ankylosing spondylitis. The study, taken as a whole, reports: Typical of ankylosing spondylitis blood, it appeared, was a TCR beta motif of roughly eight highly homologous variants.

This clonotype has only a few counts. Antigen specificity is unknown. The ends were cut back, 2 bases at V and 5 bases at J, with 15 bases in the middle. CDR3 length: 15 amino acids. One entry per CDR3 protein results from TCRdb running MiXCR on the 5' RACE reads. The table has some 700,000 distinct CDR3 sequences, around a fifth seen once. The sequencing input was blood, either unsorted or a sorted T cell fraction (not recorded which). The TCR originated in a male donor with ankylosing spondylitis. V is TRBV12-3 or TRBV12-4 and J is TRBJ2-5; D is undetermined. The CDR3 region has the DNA TGTGCCAGCAGTTTATCGCGGCAGCTAGGGGAGACCCAGTACTTC. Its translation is CASSLSRQLGETQYF.